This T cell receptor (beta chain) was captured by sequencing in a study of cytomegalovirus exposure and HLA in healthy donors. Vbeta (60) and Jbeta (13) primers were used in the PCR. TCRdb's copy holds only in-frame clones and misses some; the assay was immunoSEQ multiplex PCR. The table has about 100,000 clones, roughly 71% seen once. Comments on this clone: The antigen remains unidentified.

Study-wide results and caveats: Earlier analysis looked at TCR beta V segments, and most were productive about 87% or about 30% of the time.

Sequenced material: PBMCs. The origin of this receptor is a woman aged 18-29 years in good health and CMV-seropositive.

CDR3 amino acids: CASSAWTSSTGDTQYF. The CDR3 coding sequence is TGTGCCAGCAGCGCCTGGACTAGCTCTACGGGAGATACGCAGTATTTT. V and J are TRBV9 and TRBJ2-3, with 8 bases matching TRBD2. Trimming took 3 bases from V and 5 from J; bases not matched to a gene: 11. The CDR3 has 16 amino acids. Germline CDR1 and CDR2: SGDLS and YYNGEE.